This TCR beta chain was identified in a study of T cell responses to AZD1222 COVID-19 vaccine. Study results and caveats: Clonal diversity may have been underestimated in mostly white British donors. The reported proportion of spike-specific TCRs targeting unmutated variant regions was nearly half. All repertoire sampling was performed exclusively after the peak T cell response.

Generated by immunoSEQ multiplex PCR, the TCRdb table keeps only in-frame clones and is missing some. The data contain about 100,000 clones, about 89% of them singletons. In regard to this clone: The antigen remains undetermined.

This CDR3 comprises 16 residues. Germline lookup yields CDR1 KGHDR and CDR2 SFDVKD. The V gene end was trimmed by 3 bases and the J gene end by 0 bases; junction bases not matched to a gene: 1. The rearrangement joins TRBV24-1 to TRBJ2-1, with 10 bases matching TRBD1. This material consisted of peripheral blood, taken on day 0 of AZD1222 vaccination. The TCR comes from an adult in good health. The CDR3 nucleotides are TGTGCCACCAGTGATCGGACAGGGGGCTCCTACAATGAGCAGTTCTTC. It codes for CATSDRTGGSYNEQFF.